The subject of this entry is one T cell receptor (beta chain). It was healthy bone marrow donors who served as donors. The V and J ends lost 5 bases and 6 bases respectively, with 7 bases between them. The germline V gene has CDR1 SGHTA and CDR2 FQGTGA. The CDR3 is 12 residues long. This entry is derived from a study of cytomegalovirus exposure and HLA in healthy donors. PCR was performed using 60 Vbeta and 13 Jbeta primers. The assay was immunoSEQ multiplex PCR, and TCRdb's table has in-frame clones only and misses some. The sample records 180,000 or so clones, 82% being singletons. The sample comprised PBMCs. This chain links TRBV7-3 with TRBJ2-2; D uncertain. The sequence was obtained from a man aged 40-49 years in good health and CMV-seronegative. CDR3 in amino acids: CASSPPSGELFF. Here the CDR3 DNA reads TGTGCCAGCAGCCCTCCGTCCGGGGAGCTGTTTTTT.